Described below is a single T cell receptor (beta chain) sequence and its context. No antigen is known for it. This CDR3 spans 15 amino acids. In germline, CDR1 is LNHDA, CDR2 SQIVND (reference sequence). The germline V and J ends were trimmed by 7 bases and 2 bases, with 16 bases remaining between them. 13 Jbeta primers and 60 Vbeta primers were used for the PCR. Per the original data handling: Later work found about 80 million unique TCR beta chains, with roughly 11 million shared. Assay: immunoSEQ multiplex PCR; the TCRdb copy retains only in-frame clones and omits some. Clone size and the V and J calls come from that table; the DNA yielded D and trimming. This table holds about 91,000 clones, about nine tenths found once. This sample was included in a study of cytomegalovirus exposure and HLA in healthy donors. Notes on the study in general: The study put under 200 TCR beta chains on its list as cytomegalovirus-associated. Most subjects had HLA-A and HLA-B alleles reportedly predicted accurately by TCR beta sequences.

The sequenced sample was PBMCs. The genes are TRBV19 and TRBJ2-3, with a possible D match to TRBD1 (5 bases). The receptor was isolated from a man aged 25-45 years in good health and CMV-seropositive. Here the CDR3 reads CASNGLRGYTDTQYF. CDR3 DNA sequence: TGTGCCAGTAATGGGCTAAGGGGATACACAGATACGCAGTATTTT.